This T cell receptor (beta chain) originates from a study of OX40 agonist ivuxolimab in advanced cancers. Across the study: The dose-escalation cohort was about 86% male, with a mean age of around 60 years, ranging roughly 23 to 79. Participants could have had prior anti-PD-1, anti-PD-L1 or anti-CTLA-4 therapy, and around 40% had some.

Clones were sequenced by immunoSEQ multiplex PCR, and TCRdb holds only the in-frame ones, with some missing. The profile shows 35,000 to 40,000 clones, about 89% of them singletons. This CDR3 has 14 amino acids. V was clipped by 2 bases and J by 2 bases, with 10 bases between them. Per the germline V gene, CDR1 is SGHTA and CDR2 is FQGNSA. The sequences come from CD4+ or CD8+ T cells sorted from blood, collected in a trial of the OX40 agonist ivuxolimab. The V and J genes are TRBV7-2 and TRBJ2-7; D possibly corresponds to TRBD2 (5 bases). The sequence was obtained from an adult with an advanced solid tumor such as melanoma, head and neck, liver or kidney cancer. This CDR3 is CASSLTLVAYEQYF. The CDR3 bases are TGTGCCAGCAGCTTAACACTAGTGGCCTACGAGCAGTACTTC.